These 2 T cell receptor beta chains were all obtained from the same sample, sequenced in a study of PD-1 blockade in mismatch repair-deficient tumors. Generated by immunoSEQ multiplex PCR, the TCRdb table keeps only in-frame clones and is missing some. The sample has about 100,000 clones; roughly four fifths are singletons. The specimen comprised peripheral blood, sampled roughly 35 weeks after starting pembrolizumab. The receptors were sampled from an adult with mismatch repair-deficient cancer.

This chain's CDR3 is CASTETSGRDTQYF. The CDR3 bases are TGTGCCAGCACGGAGACTAGCGGGAGGGATACGCAGTATTTT. The rearrangement links TRBV9 to TRBJ2-3; 13 bases agree with TRBD2. Germline CDR1 reads SGDLS; CDR2 reads YYNGEE. V trimming: 6 bases; J trimming: 6 bases; junction bases outside the gene matches: 4. The CDR3 runs 14 residues.

This chain connects TRBV14 to TRBJ1-2, with D tentatively TRBD1 (6 bases). Trimming removed 3 bases from V and 8 bases from J, with 19 bases in between. The CDR3 runs to 15 residues. Germline V lookup: CDR1 SGHDN, CDR2 FVKESK. CDR3 in DNA: TGTGCCAGCAGCCAGCATATTACAGGGACCCTGGGCTACACCTTC. This sequence encodes CASSQHITGTLGYTF.